The rows below give T cell receptor beta chains drawn from one sample of a study of shared clonotypes between healthy human individuals. Clones were read by immunoSEQ multiplex PCR, and TCRdb kept only the in-frame ones, dropping some. The sample records a few million clones, approximately 95% being singletons. Sequenced material: naive CD4+ T cells from PBMCs. These receptors came from a man aged 18 to 35 in good health. Some clones in this sample may be carry-over from other donors' samples. Each CDR3 is given with its conserved first and last residue. A D gene is named only where the DNA matches it firmly. A clone size is listed for some rows: how often the clone was seen (once, few, many), or a class if it is expanded.

>TRBJ1-2|13|TRBV18|-|-
CASSPGERYGYTF
TGTGCCAGCTCTCCCGGTGAACGGTATGGCTACACCTTC
>TRBJ2-1|14|TRBV7-2|-|-
CASSLDSKYNEQFF
TGTGCCAGCAGCTTAGATAGCAAATACAATGAGCAGTTCTTC
>TRBJ1-2|12|TRBV14|-|-
CASSQGRGRYTF
TGTGCCAGCAGCCAAGGACGGGGGCGCTACACCTTC
>TRBJ2-5|12|TRBV28|-|-
CASGAVQETQYF
TGTGCCAGCGGGGCGGTACAAGAGACCCAGTACTTC
>TRBJ2-7|11|TRBV27|-|-
CASSTTYEQYF
TGTGCCAGCAGTACTACCTACGAGCAGTACTTC
>TRBJ1-3|14|TRBV28|TRBD1|-
CASRAQGVRNTIYF
TGTGCCAGCAGGGCGCAGGGGGTGCGAAACACCATATATTTT
>TRBJ1-1|15|TRBV7-2|-|-
CASSLYAGGNTEAFF
TGTGCCAGCAGCTTATACGCTGGGGGGAACACTGAAGCTTTCTTT
>TRBJ2-1|19|TRBV4-2|-|-
CASSQDVGGAVRSYNEQFF
TGTGCCAGCAGCCAAGATGTCGGCGGGGCGGTCAGGTCCTACAATGAGCAGTTCTTC
>TRBJ2-6|15|TRBV11-3|-|-
CASSYGGSGANVLTF
TGTGCCAGCAGCTACGGGGGTTCTGGGGCCAACGTCCTGACTTTC
>TRBJ2-2|14|TRBV11-1|-|-
CASSLGQWRGELFF
TGTGCCAGCAGCTTAGGTCAGTGGCGCGGGGAGCTGTTTTTT
>TRBJ1-1|11|TRBV2|-|few
CASSPFDLAFF
TGTGCCAGCAGTCCTTTTGATTTGGCTTTCTTT
>TRBJ2-7|12|TRBV7-2|-|once
CASSYLGFEQYF
TGTGCCAGCAGCTATTTGGGCTTCGAGCAGTACTTC
>TRBJ2-7|19|TRBV27|TRBD1|-
CASSLVSGFGQGAGYEQYF
TGTGCCAGCAGTTTAGTGTCTGGGTTCGGACAGGGGGCCGGCTACGAGCAGTACTTC
>TRBJ2-5|14|TRBV6-1|-|-
CASEGGGLGETQYF
TGTGCCAGCGAAGGGGGGGGGCTCGGAGAGACCCAGTACTTC
>TRBJ2-2|14|TRBV6-1|-|-
CASSRQRYTGELFF
TGTGCCAGCAGTAGGCAACGCTACACCGGGGAGCTGTTTTTT
>TRBJ2-2|13|TRBV28|-|-
CASIRQVTGELFF
TGTGCCAGCATCAGACAGGTCACCGGGGAGCTGTTTTTT
>TRBJ2-5|14|TRBV18|TRBD1|-
CASSRTGGQETQYF
TGTGCCAGCTCGAGGACAGGGGGTCAGGAGACCCAGTACTTC
>TRBJ2-3|14|TRBV5-1|-|-
CASSVGPFLDTQYF
TGCGCCAGCAGCGTCGGGCCTTTTTTGGATACGCAGTATTTT
>TRBJ2-3|15|TRBV11-2|-|-
CASSFQGGRTDTQYF
TGTGCCAGCAGCTTTCAAGGTGGCCGCACAGATACGCAGTATTTT
>TRBJ1-5|15|TRBV27|TRBD1|-
CASSFRTGRNQPQHF
TGTGCCAGCAGTTTTAGGACAGGGAGAAATCAGCCCCAGCATTTT
>TRBJ1-1|15|TRBV2|-|few
CASKDSRGSILEAFF
TGTGCCAGCAAAGACTCCAGGGGCAGTATTCTCGAAGCTTTCTTT
>TRBJ1-3|14|TRBV5-1|-|-
CASSLSGSGNTIYF
TGCGCCAGCAGCTTGTCCGGCTCTGGAAACACCATATATTTT
>TRBJ2-7|15|TRBV10-3|TRBD2|-
CAISVGGRANYEQYF
TGTGCCATCAGTGTAGGCGGGAGGGCAAACTACGAGCAGTACTTC
>TRBJ2-2|15|TRBV7-3|-|once
CASSLLSTATGELFF
TGTGCCAGCAGCTTACTCTCCACGGCCACCGGGGAGCTGTTTTTT
>TRBJ1-3|16|TRBV11-3|-|-
CASSLDGSGTGNTIYF
TGTGCCAGCAGCTTAGACGGATCGGGAACTGGAAACACCATATATTTT
>TRBJ2-5|14|TRBV7-2|-|-
CASSSTRVHETQYF
TGTGCCAGCAGCTCGACTAGGGTCCACGAGACCCAGTACTTC
>TRBJ2-3|14|TRBV2|-|-
CASSDRGVADTQYF
TGTGCCAGCAGTGATAGGGGGGTTGCAGATACGCAGTATTTT
>TRBJ2-7|16|TRBV7-8|TRBD2|-
CASSPGLAGGPYEQYF
TGTGCCAGCAGCCCGGGACTAGCGGGAGGGCCCTACGAGCAGTACTTC
>TRBJ1-5|14|TRBV28|-|-
CASTIPYSNQPQHF
TGTGCCAGCACTATCCCCTATAGCAATCAGCCCCAGCATTTT
>TRBJ2-3|15|TRBV7-2|TRBD1|-
CASSRSPGTGPTQYF
TGTGCCAGCAGCAGAAGTCCCGGGACAGGGCCTACGCAGTATTTT
>TRBJ2-4|18|TRBV9|TRBD2|-
CASSVGGGLAGGGNIQYF
TGTGCCAGCAGCGTAGGTGGGGGACTAGCGGGAGGTGGGAACATTCAGTACTTC
>TRBJ2-3|14|TRBV7-9|TRBD2|-
CASSSRTSANTQYF
TGTGCCAGCAGCTCACGGACTAGCGCCAATACGCAGTATTTT
>TRBJ1-4|16|TRBV28|-|few
CASNSGSGIPNEKLFF
TGTGCCAGCAATTCGGGGTCCGGAATCCCTAATGAAAAACTGTTTTTT
>TRBJ1-4|14|TRBV28|TRBD1|-
CASRATGDWEKLFF
TGTGCCAGCAGAGCGACAGGGGATTGGGAAAAACTGTTTTTT
>TRBJ1-1|13|TRBV7-3|-|-
CASSTSRVTEAFF
TGTGCCAGCAGTACGAGCAGGGTCACTGAAGCTTTCTTT
>TRBJ2-6|14|TRBV19|-|-
CASTTGSGANVLTF
TGTGCCAGTACAACAGGGTCTGGGGCCAACGTCCTGACTTTC
>TRBJ2-3|14|TRBV5-4|TRBD1|-
CASSWSGGEDTQYF
TGTGCCAGCAGCTGGTCAGGGGGCGAGGATACGCAGTATTTT